Given below is one TCR beta chain in context. This specimen belongs to a study of control samples from healthy donors and cancer patients. The table came from immunoSEQ multiplex PCR; TCRdb's copy has only in-frame clones and leaves some out. This table holds 150,000 to 200,000 clones, about 93% found once. The TCR was taken from a woman younger than 45 in good health. The material sequenced was blood.

The CDR3 region has the DNA TGTGCCACCAGCAGAGCGACTAGCGGTTACAATGAGCAGTTCTTC. Translating it yields CATSRATSGYNEQFF. V is TRBV15 and J is TRBJ2-1, with 9 bases matching TRBD2. The CDR3 extends over 15 amino acids. Trimming at V came to 1 base and at J to 4 bases, leaving 2 bases not matched to a gene. Germline CDR1 is LNHNV and CDR2 is YYDKDF (reference sequence). Drawing the rest from reference TRBV15 and TRBJ2-1, the complete variable domain is DAMVIQNPRYQVTQFGKPVTLSCSQTLNHNVMYWYQQKSSQAPKLLFHYYDKDFNNEADTPDNFQSRRPNTSFCFLDIRSPGLGDTAMYLCATSRATSGYNEQFFGPGTRLTVL.